These 2 T cell receptor beta chains share one sample of origin, sequenced in a study of human T cells and chemical hapten exposure. TCRdb ran MiXCR on the RACE reads and lists one entry per CDR3 protein. Among roughly 380,000 distinct CDR3 sequences, more than 4.5% were seen once, and the ten largest hold 2.6%. Indicated time point: pre-sensitization, week 0. As for treatment: therapeutic diphenylcyclopropenone sensitization with weekly scalp DPC. This specimen was whole blood, taken in connection with sensitization to the hapten diphenylcyclopropenone (DPC). These receptors were obtained from a woman in her forties or fifties with alopecia areata. Some clones in this sample may be carry-over from other donors' samples.

This clonotype was picked up many times. J is TRBJ1-1 and V is TRBV10-3; TRBD1 matches 9 bases. CDR3 length: 13 residues. Germline V CDR1 and CDR2: ENHRY, SYGVKD. J gave up 5 bases and V 4 bases, and 2 bases lay outside the gene matches. CDR3 nucleotide sequence: TGTGCCATCAGTGCGGACAGGGGTACTGAAGCTTTCTTT. Encoded protein: CAISADRGTEAFF.

This clonotype has just a few counts. The V and J genes are TRBV29-1 and TRBJ1-1; D ambiguous. Trimming left V 6 bases short and J 1 base short, with 6 bases between. Germline V lookup: CDR1 SQVTM, CDR2 ANQGSEA. The CDR3 runs to 11 residues. The CDR3 loop is CSVHKNTEAFF. The CDR3 nucleotides are TGCAGCGTACACAAGAACACTGAAGCTTTCTTT.